This T cell receptor beta chain was retrieved from a study of blood T cell repertoires in COVID-19. About the research overall: Sites across the United States, Italy and Spain contributed samples from acute and convalescent COVID-19. T cells, B-cell-depleted T cells, or PBMCs provided the cDNA or gDNA that served as material.

The CDR3 length is 13 residues. V was clipped by 1 base and J by 2 bases, with 5 bases between them. Germline CDR1 is SSHAT and CDR2 is FNYEAQ (reference sequence). Clinical history reported by participants formed the basis on which cohorts were assigned. Per the authors' pipeline: Amplifying reference gene primers gave estimates of nucleated cell counts. Only in-frame clones appear in the TCRdb table, and some are missing; sequencing was by immunoSEQ multiplex PCR. V, J and clone size are those of that table, while D and trimming were read from the DNA. There are nearly 350,000 clones in the sample; less than 90% occur only once, and over 0.8% lies in the top ten.

This chain joins TRBV7-7 and TRBJ2-5; the D is unclear. This clonotype was obtained from a woman aged 25 to 45 who had recovered from COVID-19. The sample consisted of PBMCs or T cells enriched from blood (not recorded which). The DNA of the CDR3 is TGTGCCAGCAGCTTAGGTCAGCAAGAGACCCAGTACTTC. This sequence encodes CASSLGQQETQYF.